This is a list of T cell receptor beta chains from one sample in a study of beta chain features in type 1 diabetes. This table comes from immunoSEQ multiplex PCR, and its TCRdb copy is limited to in-frame clones, with some not included. Here the sample spans under 200,000 clones, 10% being singletons. The sample taken for sequencing was central memory CD4+ T cells from blood. These receptors all stem from a man younger than 40 with type 1 diabetes. Each CDR3 is given with its conserved first and last residue. Size is omitted from some rows. Given values are once, few, many or a class for expanded clones.

v_call	clone_size	j_call	cdr3_aa
TRBV6-5	few	TRBJ1-4	CASSSYRGTNEKLFF
TRBV6-1	NA	TRBJ2-7	CASSHGEREVYEQYF
TRBV2	few	TRBJ2-7	CASRWDRKSNEQYF
TRBV7-7	NA	TRBJ2-2	CASSPGLANGELFF
TRBV19	few	TRBJ1-5	CASSIKGADHQPQHF
TRBV7-2	few	TRBJ2-7	CASSDSGTESF
TRBV28	few	TRBJ2-1	CASRPLAGGANEQFF
TRBV2	NA	TRBJ1-5	CASSRDKGQPQHF
TRBV7-2	NA	TRBJ2-5	CASSFSGSGETQYF
TRBV6-5	once	TRBJ1-4	CASSYMGAYGEKLFF
TRBV7-3	NA	TRBJ2-1	CASSSTGTYNEQFF
TRBV5-6	NA	TRBJ2-7	CASSRRDYEQYF
TRBV5-1	NA	TRBJ1-2	CASSLDPGGVNYGYTF
TRBV30	few	TRBJ2-7	CAWSRKGLADNEQYF
TRBV28	few	TRBJ1-2	CASISPGQGNYGYTF
TRBV7-9	few	TRBJ1-5	CASSFEGEGGQPQHF
TRBV9	NA	TRBJ1-2	CASSVVGRGPYGYTF
TRBV5-1	NA	TRBJ2-5	CASSLWPSGSETQYF
TRBV7-9	NA	TRBJ1-1	CASSPTLRIAGVNTEAFF
TRBV2	few	TRBJ1-5	CASTALQNQPQHF
TRBV4-2	few	TRBJ2-6	CASSRLGQGAVGANVLTF
TRBV10-3	few	TRBJ2-7	CAISGRDSSEEQYF
TRBV28	NA	TRBJ2-7	CASRSGTTYYEQYF
TRBV7-2	few	TRBJ2-3	CASSLTQDTQYF
TRBV5-4	few	TRBJ2-1	CASSLVTSGNEQFF
TRBV5-1	few	TRBJ2-2	CASSSTGSVGELFF
TRBV2	NA	TRBJ1-2	CASGDSYGYTF
TRBV5-1	NA	TRBJ2-5	CASSLATLGETQYF
TRBV5-1	NA	TRBJ2-3	CASKFSSSTDTQYF
TRBV5-1	few	TRBJ2-7	CASSKSGTSGRFAYEQYF
TRBV10-3	many	TRBJ2-2	CAIMEGSNTGELFF
TRBV15	NA	TRBJ1-2	CATSRDTVWTF
TRBV30	NA	TRBJ1-3	CAWSAKRGVGNTTYF
TRBV29-1	few	TRBJ1-1	CSVYTGLMSTEAFF
TRBV11-2	few	TRBJ2-2	CASSLGRGVGTGELFF
TRBV30	few	TRBJ2-5	CAWIPGVETQYF
TRBV7-3	few	TRBJ2-3	CASSLTGYPGQGPDTQYF
TRBV30	few	TRBJ1-1	CAWSGSGTEAFF
TRBV7-2	NA	TRBJ1-1	CASSLGGDTEAFF
TRBV5-1	NA	TRBJ2-3	CASSETSPHTDTQYF
TRBV18	few	TRBJ2-1	CASSPPGGVRFNEQFF
TRBV28	few	TRBJ1-2	CASSLRGSYTF
TRBV30	few	NA	CAWSVRTGGYEQYF
TRBV2	NA	TRBJ2-2	CASSPAAGGRNTGELFF